This paragraph reports one T cell receptor (beta chain). Its cognate antigen is unknown. The length of the CDR3 is 16 residues. The ends were cut back, 0 bases at V and 1 base at J, with 13 bases in the middle. The germline V gene has CDR1 SGHRS and CDR2 YFSETQ. It was with 60 Vbeta and 13 Jbeta primers that the PCR ran. The method was immunoSEQ multiplex PCR; TCRdb's version includes in-frame clones alone and lacks a portion of them. The sample yields roughly 150,000 clones, approximately 80% seen once. The sample originates from a study of cytomegalovirus exposure and HLA in healthy donors. Findings of the study overall: Sequences of the TCR beta chain were said to predict the HLA-A and HLA-B alleles of most subjects accurately.

V and J are TRBV5-1 and TRBJ1-1, with TRBD1 as a possible D gene (5 bases). The sample consisted of PBMCs. The source is a man aged 45-65 years in good health and CMV-seropositive. DNA for the CDR3: TGCGCCAGCAGCTTGGGTTCTTGGCAGGGGAACACTGAAGCTTTCTTT. Its translation is CASSLGSWQGNTEAFF. Complete variable domain (other parts from reference TRBV5-1 and TRBJ1-1): KAGVTQTPRYLIKTRGQQVTLSCSPISGHRSVSWYQQTPGQGLQFLFEYFSETQRNKGNFPGRFSGRQFSNSRSEMNVSTLELGDSALYLCASSLGSWQGNTEAFFGQGTRLTVV.